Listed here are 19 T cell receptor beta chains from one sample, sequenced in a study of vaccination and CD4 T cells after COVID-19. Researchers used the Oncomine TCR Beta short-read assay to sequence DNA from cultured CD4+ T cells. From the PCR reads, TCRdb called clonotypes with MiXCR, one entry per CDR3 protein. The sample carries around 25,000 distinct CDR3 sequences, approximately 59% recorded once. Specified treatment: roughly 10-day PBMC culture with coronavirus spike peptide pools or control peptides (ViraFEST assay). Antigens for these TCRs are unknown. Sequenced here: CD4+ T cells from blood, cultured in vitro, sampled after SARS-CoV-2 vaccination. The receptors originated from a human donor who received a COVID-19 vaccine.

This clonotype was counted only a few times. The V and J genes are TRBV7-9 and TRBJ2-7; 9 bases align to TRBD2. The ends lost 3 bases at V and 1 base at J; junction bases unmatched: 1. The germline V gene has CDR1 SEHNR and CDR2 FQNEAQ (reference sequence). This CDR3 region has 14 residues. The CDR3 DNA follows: TGTGCCAGCAGCTTGCGGGGGGGGTCCTACGAGCAGTACTTC. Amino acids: CASSLRGGSYEQYF.

The chain's CDR3 is CASSDDRLNTEAFF. The CDR3 DNA reads as TGTGCCAGCAGCGATGACAGGTTGAACACTGAAGCTTTCTTT. The chain carries TRBV7-9 and TRBJ1-1, with D possibly being TRBD1 (6 bases). CDR1 and CDR2 from the germline V gene are SEHNR and FQNEAQ (reference sequence). This CDR3 is 14 amino acids long. Trimming stripped 5 bases from V and 0 bases from J, with 10 bases between.

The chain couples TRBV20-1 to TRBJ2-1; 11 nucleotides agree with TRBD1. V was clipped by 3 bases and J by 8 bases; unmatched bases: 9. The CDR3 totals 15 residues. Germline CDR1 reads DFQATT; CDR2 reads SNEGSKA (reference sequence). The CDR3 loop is CSARHRDRGSYEQFF. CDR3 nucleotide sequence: TGCAGTGCTAGGCATAGGGACAGGGGGTCGTATGAGCAGTTCTTC.

CDR3 amino acids: CATSDGDRNYEQYF. In DNA, the CDR3 is TGTGCCACCAGCGATGGGGACAGAAACTACGAGCAGTACTTC. This rearrangement joins TRBV15 to TRBJ2-7, with TRBD1 identical over 7 bases. V was pared by 5 bases and J by 3 bases, with 7 bases of the junction left unmatched. Germline V gene data show CDR1 as LNHNV and CDR2 as YYDKDF (reference sequence). The CDR3 sequence is 14 residues long.

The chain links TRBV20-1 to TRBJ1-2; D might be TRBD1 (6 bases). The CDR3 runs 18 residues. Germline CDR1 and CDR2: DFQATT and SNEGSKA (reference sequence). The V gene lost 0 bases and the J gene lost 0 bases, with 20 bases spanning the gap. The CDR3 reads CSARDLAGTPNTNYGYTF. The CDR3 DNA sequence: TGCAGTGCTAGAGATTTAGCTGGGACACCGAATACTAACTATGGCTACACCTTC.

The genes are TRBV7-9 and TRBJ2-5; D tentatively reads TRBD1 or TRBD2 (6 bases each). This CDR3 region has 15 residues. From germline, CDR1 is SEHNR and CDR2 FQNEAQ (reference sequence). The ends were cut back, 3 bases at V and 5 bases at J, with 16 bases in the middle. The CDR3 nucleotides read TGTGCCAGCAGCTTTAATGGGGGGCTGGGGGAGACCCAGTACTTC. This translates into CASSFNGGLGETQYF.

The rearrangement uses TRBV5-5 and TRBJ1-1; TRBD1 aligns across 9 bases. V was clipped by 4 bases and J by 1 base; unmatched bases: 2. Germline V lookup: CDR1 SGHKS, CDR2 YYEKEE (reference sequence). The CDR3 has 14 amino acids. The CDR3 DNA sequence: TGTGCCAGCAGCCGGGACAGGGCGAACACTGAAGCTTTCTTT. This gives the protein CASSRDRANTEAFF.

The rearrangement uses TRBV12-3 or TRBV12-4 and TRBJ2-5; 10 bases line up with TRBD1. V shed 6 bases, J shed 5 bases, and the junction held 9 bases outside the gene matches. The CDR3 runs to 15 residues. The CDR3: CASSRGQGMEETQYF. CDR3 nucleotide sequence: TGTGCCAGCAGCCGGGGACAGGGGATGGAGGAGACCCAGTACTTC.

In DNA, the CDR3 is TGTGCCAGTAGTATAGCAGCCGGGGTGCAATCACCCCTCCACTTT. It is translated as CASSIAAGVQSPLHF. This rearrangement joins TRBV19 to TRBJ1-6; D gene unclear. This CDR3 is 15 amino acids long. Trimming stripped 1 base from V and 10 bases from J, with 14 bases between. CDR1 and CDR2 (germline): LNHDA, SQIVND (reference sequence). Combining the CDR3 with reference TRBV19 and TRBJ1-6 gives the whole variable domain DGGITQSPKYLFRKEGQNVTLSCEQNLNHDAMYWYRQDPGQGLRLIYYSQIVNDFQKGDIAEGYSVSREKKESFPLTVTSAQKNPTAFYLCASSIAAGVQSPLHFGNGTRLTVT.

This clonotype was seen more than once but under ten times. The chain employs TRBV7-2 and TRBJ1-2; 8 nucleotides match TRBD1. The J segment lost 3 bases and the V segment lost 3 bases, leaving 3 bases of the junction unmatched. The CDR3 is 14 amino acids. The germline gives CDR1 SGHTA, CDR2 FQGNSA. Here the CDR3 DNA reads TGTGCCAGCAGCTTGGAGGGACAGGACTATGGCTACACCTTC. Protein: CASSLEGQDYGYTF.

This CDR3 is CATSDLTSGGEETQYF. CDR3 DNA sequence: TGTGCCACCAGTGATTTAACTAGCGGGGGGGAAGAGACCCAGTACTTC. The rearrangement uses TRBV24-1 and TRBJ2-5; 13 bases are a match to TRBD2. V shed 1 base, J shed 3 bases, and the junction held 1 base outside the gene matches. The length of the CDR3 is 16 residues. In germline, CDR1 is KGHDR, CDR2 SFDVKD.

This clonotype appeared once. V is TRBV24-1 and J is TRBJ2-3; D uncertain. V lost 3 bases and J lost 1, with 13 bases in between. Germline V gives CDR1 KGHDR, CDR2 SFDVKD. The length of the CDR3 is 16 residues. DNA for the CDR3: TGTGCCACCAGTGATCCCCAAGCAGGTCGCACAGATACGCAGTATTTT. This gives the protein CATSDPQAGRTDTQYF.

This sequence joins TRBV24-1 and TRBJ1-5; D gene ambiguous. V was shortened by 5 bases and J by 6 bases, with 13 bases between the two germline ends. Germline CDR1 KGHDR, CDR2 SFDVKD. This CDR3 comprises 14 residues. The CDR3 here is CATSGVGRAQPQHF. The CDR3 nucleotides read TGTGCCACCAGTGGAGTAGGTCGGGCTCAGCCCCAGCATTTT.

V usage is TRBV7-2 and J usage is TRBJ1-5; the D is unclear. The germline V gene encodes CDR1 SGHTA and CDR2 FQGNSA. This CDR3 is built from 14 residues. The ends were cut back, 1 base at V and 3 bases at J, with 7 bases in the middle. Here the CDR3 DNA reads TGTGCCAGCAGCTTAGGCTCGATCAATCAGCCCCAGCATTTT. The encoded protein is CASSLGSINQPQHF.

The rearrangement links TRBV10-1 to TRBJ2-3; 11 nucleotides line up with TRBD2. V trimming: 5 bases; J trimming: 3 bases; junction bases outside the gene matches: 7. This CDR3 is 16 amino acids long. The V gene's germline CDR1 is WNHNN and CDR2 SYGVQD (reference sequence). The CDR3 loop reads CASSPLLAGVTDTQYF. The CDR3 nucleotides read TGCGCCAGCAGTCCCCTACTAGCGGGGGTTACAGATACGCAGTATTTT.

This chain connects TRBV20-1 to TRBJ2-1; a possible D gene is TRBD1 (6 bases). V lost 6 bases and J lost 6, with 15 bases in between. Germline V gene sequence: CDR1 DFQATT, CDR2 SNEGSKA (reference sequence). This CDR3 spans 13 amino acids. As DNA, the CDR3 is TGCAGTGCCAGGGGACCCCGCGTCAATGAGCAGTTCTTC. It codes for CSARGPRVNEQFF.

CDR3 DNA sequence: TGTGCCAGCAGCTTTGGGCAGGGTGGCGCCTCTGGAAACACCATATATTTT. This codes for CASSFGQGGASGNTIYF. The chain combines TRBV5-6 with TRBJ1-3; a weak D match, TRBD1 (5 bases). The CDR3 extends over 17 amino acids. In germline, CDR1 is SGHDT, CDR2 YYEEEE. V lost 2 bases to trimming and J lost 0 bases, with 15 bases between them.

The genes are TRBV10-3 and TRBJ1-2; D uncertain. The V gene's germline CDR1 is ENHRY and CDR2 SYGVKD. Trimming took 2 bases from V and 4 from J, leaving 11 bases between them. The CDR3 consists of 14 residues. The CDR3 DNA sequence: TGTGCCATCAGTGAGAGGGCAGCCTCCTATGGCTACACCTTC. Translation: CAISERAASYGYTF.

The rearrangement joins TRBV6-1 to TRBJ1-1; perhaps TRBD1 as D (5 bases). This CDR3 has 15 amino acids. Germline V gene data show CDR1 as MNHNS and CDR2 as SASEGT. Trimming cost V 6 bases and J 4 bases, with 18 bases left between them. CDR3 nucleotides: TGTGCCAGCAGCAAAAGCGGCGCGAGGGGCACTGAAGCTTTCTTT. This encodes CASSKSGARGTEAFF.